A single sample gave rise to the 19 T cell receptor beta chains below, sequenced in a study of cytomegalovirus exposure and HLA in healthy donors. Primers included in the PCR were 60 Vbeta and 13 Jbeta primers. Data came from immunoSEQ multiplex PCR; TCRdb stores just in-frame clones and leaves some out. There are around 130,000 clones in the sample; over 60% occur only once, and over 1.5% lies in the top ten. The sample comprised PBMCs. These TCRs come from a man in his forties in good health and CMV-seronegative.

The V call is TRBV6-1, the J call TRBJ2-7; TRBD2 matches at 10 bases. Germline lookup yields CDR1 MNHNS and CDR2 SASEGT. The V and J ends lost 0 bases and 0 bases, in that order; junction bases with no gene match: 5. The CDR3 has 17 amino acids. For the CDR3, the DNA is TGTGCCAGCAGTGAAGCGGGGGGACTAGCGTTCTCCTACGAGCAGTACTTC. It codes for CASSEAGGLAFSYEQYF.

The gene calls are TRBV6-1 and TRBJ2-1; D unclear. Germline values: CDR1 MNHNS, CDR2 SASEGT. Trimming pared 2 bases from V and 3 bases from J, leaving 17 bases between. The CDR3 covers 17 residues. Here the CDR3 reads CASSESEARPLYNEQFF. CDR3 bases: TGTGCCAGCAGTGAATCTGAGGCTAGACCCCTCTACAATGAGCAGTTCTTC.

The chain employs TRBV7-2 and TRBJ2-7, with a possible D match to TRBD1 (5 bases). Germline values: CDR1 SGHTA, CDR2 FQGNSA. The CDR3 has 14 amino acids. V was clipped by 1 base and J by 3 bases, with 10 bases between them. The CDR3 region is CASSLGGQGYEQYF. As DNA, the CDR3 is TGTGCCAGCAGCTTAGGGGGCCAGGGCTACGAGCAGTACTTC.

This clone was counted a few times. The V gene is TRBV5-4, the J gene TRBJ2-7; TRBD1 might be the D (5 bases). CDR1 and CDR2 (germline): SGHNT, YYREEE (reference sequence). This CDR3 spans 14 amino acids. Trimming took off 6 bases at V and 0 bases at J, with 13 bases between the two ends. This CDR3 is CASMQGPLSYEQYF. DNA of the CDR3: TGTGCCAGCATGCAGGGTCCCCTCTCCTACGAGCAGTACTTC.

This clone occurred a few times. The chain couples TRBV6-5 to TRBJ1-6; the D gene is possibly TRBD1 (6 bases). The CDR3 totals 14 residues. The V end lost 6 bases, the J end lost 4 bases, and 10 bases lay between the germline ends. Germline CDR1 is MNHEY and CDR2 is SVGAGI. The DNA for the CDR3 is TGTGCCAGCAGGAGGACAGCATATAATTCACCCCTCCACTTT. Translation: CASRRTAYNSPLHF.

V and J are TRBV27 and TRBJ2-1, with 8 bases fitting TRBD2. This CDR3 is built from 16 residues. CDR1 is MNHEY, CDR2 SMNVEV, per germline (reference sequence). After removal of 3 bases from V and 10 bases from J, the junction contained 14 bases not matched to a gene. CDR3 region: CASSLGTRGPPGEQFF. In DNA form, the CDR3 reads TGTGCCAGCAGTTTGGGGACTAGAGGTCCACCGGGCGAGCAGTTCTTC.

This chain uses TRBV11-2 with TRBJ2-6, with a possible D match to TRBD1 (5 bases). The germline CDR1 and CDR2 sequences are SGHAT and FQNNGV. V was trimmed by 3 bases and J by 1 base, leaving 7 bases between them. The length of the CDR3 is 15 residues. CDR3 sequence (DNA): TGTGCCAGCAGCTTCGACAGTTCTGGGGCCAACGTCCTGACTTTC. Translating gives CASSFDSSGANVLTF.

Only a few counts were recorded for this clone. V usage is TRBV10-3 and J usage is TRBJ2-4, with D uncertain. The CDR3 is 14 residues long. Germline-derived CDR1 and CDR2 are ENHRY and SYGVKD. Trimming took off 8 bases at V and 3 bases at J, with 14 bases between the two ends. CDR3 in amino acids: CAIFYEFGKNIQYF. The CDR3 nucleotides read TGTGCCATCTTCTATGAGTTTGGCAAAAACATTCAGTACTTC.

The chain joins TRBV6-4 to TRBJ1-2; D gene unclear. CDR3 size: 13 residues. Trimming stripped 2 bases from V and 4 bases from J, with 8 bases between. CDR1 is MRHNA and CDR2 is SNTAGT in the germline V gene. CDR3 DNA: TGTGCCAGCAGTGACGGCGGCTCCTATGGCTACACCTTC. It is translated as CASSDGGSYGYTF.

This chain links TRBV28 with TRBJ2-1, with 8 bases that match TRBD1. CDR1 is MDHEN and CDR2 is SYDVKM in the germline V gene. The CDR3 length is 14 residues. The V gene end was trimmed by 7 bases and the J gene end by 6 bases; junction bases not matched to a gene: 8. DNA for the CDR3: TGTGCCAGCACCGCTACCGGGACAGGCAATGAGCAGTTCTTC. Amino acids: CASTATGTGNEQFF.

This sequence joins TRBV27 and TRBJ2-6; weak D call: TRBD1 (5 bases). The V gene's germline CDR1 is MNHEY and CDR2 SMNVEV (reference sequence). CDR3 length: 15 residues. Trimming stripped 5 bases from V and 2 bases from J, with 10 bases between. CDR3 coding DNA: TGTGCCAGCAGTCCCCTGACAGCTGGGGCCAACGTCCTGACTTTC. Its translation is CASSPLTAGANVLTF. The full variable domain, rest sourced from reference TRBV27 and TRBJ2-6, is EAQVTQNPRYLITVTGKKLTVTCSQNMNHEYMSWYRQDPGLGLRQIYYSMNVEVTDKGDVPEGYKVSRKEKRNFPLILESPSPNQTSLYFCASSPLTAGANVLTFGAGSRLTVL.

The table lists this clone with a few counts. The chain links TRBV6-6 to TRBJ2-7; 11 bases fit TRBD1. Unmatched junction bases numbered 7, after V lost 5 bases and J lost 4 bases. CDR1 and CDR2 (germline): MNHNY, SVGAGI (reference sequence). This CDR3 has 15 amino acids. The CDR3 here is CASSAGTGGYYEQYF. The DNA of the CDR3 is TGTGCCAGCAGTGCCGGGACAGGGGGGTATTACGAGCAGTACTTC.

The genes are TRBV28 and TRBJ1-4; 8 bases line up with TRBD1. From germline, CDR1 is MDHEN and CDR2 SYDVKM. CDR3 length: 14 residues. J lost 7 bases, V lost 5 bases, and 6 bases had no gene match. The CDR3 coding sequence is TGTGCCAGCAGTACGAACAGGGGGAGTGAAAAACTGTTTTTT. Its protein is CASSTNRGSEKLFF.

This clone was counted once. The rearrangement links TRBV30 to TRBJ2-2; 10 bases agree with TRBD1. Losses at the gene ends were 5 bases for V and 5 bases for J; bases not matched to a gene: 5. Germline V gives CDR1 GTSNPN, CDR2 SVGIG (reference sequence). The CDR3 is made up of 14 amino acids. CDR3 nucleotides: TGTGCCTGGGGCCGGGACAGGGGAACCGGGGAGCTGTTTTTT. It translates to CAWGRDRGTGELFF.

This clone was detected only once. The CDR3 spells CASSFGGRVAGSSYEQYF. In DNA, the CDR3 is TGCGCCAGCAGCTTTGGGGGGAGGGTTGCCGGTTCGTCCTACGAGCAGTACTTC. The J gene is TRBJ2-7, the V gene TRBV5-1, with TRBD2 matching over 7 bases. J was trimmed by 1 base and V by 2 bases; bases with no gene match: 15. The CDR3 consists of 18 residues. CDR1 SGHRS and CDR2 YFSETQ come from the germline V gene.

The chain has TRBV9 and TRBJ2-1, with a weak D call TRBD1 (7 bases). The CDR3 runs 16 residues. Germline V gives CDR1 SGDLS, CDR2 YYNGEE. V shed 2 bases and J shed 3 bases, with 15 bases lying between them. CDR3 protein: CASSVGSGGGYNEQFF. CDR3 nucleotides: TGTGCCAGCAGCGTGGGTTCAGGGGGAGGCTACAATGAGCAGTTCTTC.

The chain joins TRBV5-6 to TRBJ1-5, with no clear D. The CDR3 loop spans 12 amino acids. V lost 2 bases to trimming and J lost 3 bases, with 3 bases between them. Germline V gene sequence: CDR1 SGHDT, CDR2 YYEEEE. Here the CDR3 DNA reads TGTGCCAGCAGCTTTCTCAATCAGCCCCAGCATTTT. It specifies CASSFLNQPQHF.

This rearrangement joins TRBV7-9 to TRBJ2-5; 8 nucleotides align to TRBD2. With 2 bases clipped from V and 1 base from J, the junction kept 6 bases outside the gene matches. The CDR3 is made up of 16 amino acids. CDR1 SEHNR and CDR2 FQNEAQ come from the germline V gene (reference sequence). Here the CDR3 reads CASSLPPAGAQETQYF. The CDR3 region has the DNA TGTGCCAGCAGCTTACCCCCAGCGGGAGCCCAAGAGACCCAGTACTTC.

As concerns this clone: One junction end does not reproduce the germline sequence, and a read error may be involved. The CDR3 nucleotides are TGTGCCAGCAGCTCGACAGGGGTTGGGGCCAACGGCCTGACTTTC. Translated: CASSSTGVGANGLTF. The chain is built from TRBV5-8 and TRBJ2-6, with 8 nucleotides matching TRBD1. Germline CDR1 reads SGHTS; CDR2 reads YDEGEE. This CDR3 contains 15 residues.